Each of the 6 T cell receptor beta chains below was sequenced from the same sample in a study of blood T cell repertoires in COVID-19. The assay was immunoSEQ multiplex PCR, and TCRdb's table has in-frame clones only and misses some. This table holds about 160,000 clones, approximately 84% found once. The sample was PBMCs or T cells enriched from blood (not recorded which). The receptors were sampled from a middle-aged woman with acute COVID-19.

The V and J genes are TRBV24-1 and TRBJ1-2; no firm D call. The CDR3 is 14 residues long. In germline, CDR1 is KGHDR, CDR2 SFDVKD. V lost 3 bases and J 0 bases, leaving 7 bases between the germline ends. CDR3 nucleotide sequence: TGTGCCACCAGTGATCTTACAGCTAACTATGGCTACACCTTC. As protein: CATSDLTANYGYTF.

This chain joins TRBV5-5 and TRBJ1-6; perhaps TRBD1 as D (5 bases). V lost 0 bases and J 9 bases, leaving 16 bases between the germline ends. The CDR3 has 16 residues. Germline V gene sequence: CDR1 SGHKS, CDR2 YYEKEE (reference sequence). This CDR3 is CASSLVPGGTISPLHF. The CDR3 region has the DNA TGTGCCAGCAGCTTGGTACCAGGCGGGACTATTTCACCCCTCCACTTT.

V usage is TRBV27 and J usage is TRBJ2-2, with a tentative D call TRBD1 (7 bases). V was cut by 10 bases and J by 2 bases, with 17 bases left in between. The germline V gene encodes CDR1 MNHEY and CDR2 SMNVEV (reference sequence). This CDR3 spans 15 amino acids. CDR3 bases: TGTGCCATCCGCCGGGGGACAGCTAACACCGGGGAGCTGTTTTTT. This translates into CAIRRGTANTGELFF.

The J gene is TRBJ2-7, the V gene TRBV20-1; no clear D gene. V lost 3 bases and J lost 7, with 19 bases in between. Germline V lookup: CDR1 DFQATT, CDR2 SNEGSKA (reference sequence). This CDR3 comprises 14 residues. The CDR3, as DNA: TGCAGTGCTAGTCGTCGGGTAGACCTAAGGGAGCAGTACTTC. Residues: CSASRRVDLREQYF.

The CDR3 DNA follows: TGTGCCAGCAGTCTGATACAGGGGCCCAACTATGGCTACACCTTC. Translated, it gives CASSLIQGPNYGYTF. The chain has TRBV2 and TRBJ1-2; 7 bases line up with TRBD1. This CDR3 contains 15 residues. Trimming removed 5 bases from V and 2 bases from J; junction bases left unmatched: 8. Per germline, CDR1 SNHLY and CDR2 FYNNEI.

The chain combines TRBV12-5 with TRBJ1-2; no definite D call. This CDR3 is 13 amino acids long. Germline CDR1 LGHNT, CDR2 FRNRAP. V was clipped by 4 bases and J by 8 bases, with 14 bases between them. The chain's CDR3 is CASGSTRRKGYTF. The CDR3 DNA reads TGTGCTAGTGGTTCCACCCGGAGGAAGGGCTACACCTTC.